The 24 T cell receptor beta chains below were found in one sample sequenced in a study of T cells in Graves' hyperthyroidism and ophthalmopathy. Amplified TCR beta CDR3 regions came from RNA transcripts. The HTBI set primed first-round TCR CDR3 RT-PCR. One entry per CDR3 protein, called by TCRdb with MiXCR from the multiplex PCR reads. The repertoire holds 300,000 or so distinct CDR3 sequences, with 15% to 20% as singletons. The specimen was blood. The source is a man aged 25 to 40 with Graves' hyperthyroidism.

This clonotype has ten or more counts. This chain joins TRBV2 and TRBJ1-1, with TRBD1 matching over 8 bases. The CDR3 covers 16 residues. Trimming took 7 bases from V and 4 from J; bases not matched to a gene: 14. Germline assignment: CDR1 SNHLY and CDR2 FYNNEI. DNA for the CDR3: TGTGCCAGCAAGAGGGGGACAGGCCTACGGGGCACTGAAGCTTTCTTT. Translation: CASKRGTGLRGTEAFF.

The table lists this clonotype with a few counts. The chain joins TRBV5-1 to TRBJ2-3, with 12 bases that match TRBD2. The CDR3 spans 14 residues. Germline V gene data show CDR1 as SGHRS and CDR2 as YFSETQ. V shed 4 bases and J 5 bases; nucleotides not matched to a gene: 2. This chain's CDR3 is CASSAGLAGDTQYF. The CDR3, as DNA: TGCGCCAGCAGCGCGGGACTAGCGGGAGATACGCAGTATTTT.

The V and J genes are TRBV30 and TRBJ2-2; D gene unclear. CDR1 GTSNPN and CDR2 SVGIG come from the germline V gene (reference sequence). The CDR3 covers 12 residues. The CDR3 reads CCWAGLTGELFF. The CDR3 region has the DNA TGTTGTTGGGCAGGCCTAACCGGGGAGCTGTTTTTT.

Ten or more counts support this clonotype. This sequence joins TRBV7-3 and TRBJ2-1; 11 nucleotides agree with TRBD2. Trimming removed 5 bases from V and 8 bases from J; junction bases left unmatched: 11. CDR1 is SGHTA, CDR2 FQGTGA, per germline. The CDR3 totals 16 residues. This chain's CDR3 is CASSSTLAGGSDEQFF. The CDR3 region has the DNA TGTGCCAGCAGCAGCACTCTAGCGGGAGGCAGTGATGAGCAGTTCTTC. The complete variable domain, with remaining parts taken from reference TRBV7-3 and TRBJ2-1, reads GAGVSQTPSNKVTEKGKYVELRCDPISGHTALYWYRQSLGQGPEFLIYFQGTGAADDSGLPNDRFFAVRPEGSVSTLKIQRTERGDSAVYLCASSSTLAGGSDEQFFGPGTRLTVL.

The J gene is TRBJ1-1, the V gene TRBV9; 8 bases map to TRBD1. Trimming cost V 3 bases and J 5 bases; bases outside gene matches: 9. Germline V gene data show CDR1 as SGDLS and CDR2 as YYNGEE. The CDR3 covers 15 residues. CDR3 region: CASSEPTGEWTEAFF. CDR3 DNA: TGTGCCAGCAGCGAACCGACAGGGGAATGGACTGAAGCTTTCTTT.

The chain has TRBV9 and TRBJ1-6; possibly TRBD1 for D (5 bases). This CDR3 region has 17 residues. Per the germline V gene, CDR1 is SGDLS and CDR2 is YYNGEE. Trimming took off 3 bases at V and 10 bases at J, with 23 bases between the two ends. DNA of the CDR3: TGTGCCAGCAGCGGGGGGACCGGGCCTCTAGATGGGTCACCCCTCCACTTT. It codes for CASSGGTGPLDGSPLHF.

The table lists this clonotype with many counts. V and J are TRBV7-9 and TRBJ2-3; TRBD1 matches at 7 bases. V was clipped by 4 bases and J by 5 bases; unmatched bases: 9. Germline CDR1 SEHNR, CDR2 FQNEAQ (reference sequence). The CDR3 length is 15 residues. The CDR3 sequence: CASSSTGVGGDTQYF. The DNA of the CDR3 is TGTGCCAGCAGCTCAACAGGGGTAGGAGGAGATACGCAGTATTTT. The variable domain in full, completed from reference TRBV7-9 and TRBJ2-3, reads DTGVSQNPRHKITKRGQNVTFRCDPISEHNRLYWYRQTLGQGPEFLTYFQNEAQLEKSRLLSDRFSAERPKGSFSTLEIQRTEQGDSAMYLCASSSTGVGGDTQYFGPGTRLTVL.

This clonotype showed up many times. The gene calls are TRBV29-1 and TRBJ2-3, with 7 bases that match TRBD2. The CDR3 contains 14 residues. Germline V gives CDR1 SQVTM, CDR2 ANQGSEA. V was pared by 7 bases and J by 6 bases, with 13 bases of the junction left unmatched. DNA of the CDR3: TGCAGCGCCTCAGTTTCGGGGGGAAGTGATACGCAGTATTTT. This translates into CSASVSGGSDTQYF.

The CDR3 sequence is CASSLDKNTGELFF. Written as DNA, the CDR3 is TGTGCCAGCAGCTTGGACAAGAACACCGGGGAGCTGTTTTTT. The chain joins TRBV5-4 to TRBJ2-2; D call uncertain. Germline V gives CDR1 SGHNT, CDR2 YYREEE (reference sequence). The V end was cut by 0 bases, the J end by 1 base, with 4 bases between. The CDR3 loop spans 14 amino acids.

Concerning this clonotype itself: This sequence may be a read error, since a much larger clone differs from it by one base. Because the CDR3 is missing its conserved closing phenylalanine or tryptophan, this is likely a read error. This chain uses TRBV11-3 with TRBJ1-6; no reliable D call. V was trimmed by 4 bases and J by 7 bases, leaving 11 bases between them. Germline loops: CDR1 SGHNT, CDR2 YENEEA. The CDR3 is 14 amino acids. The DNA for the CDR3 is TGTGCCAGCAGCTCCGGCAGTAACAATTCACCCCTCCACCTT. This translates into CASSSGSNNSPLHL.

V is TRBV7-9 and J is TRBJ1-2; D might be TRBD1 (5 bases). The germline gives CDR1 SEHNR, CDR2 FQNEAQ (reference sequence). With 2 bases removed from V and 3 bases from J, the gap between germline ends came to 7 bases. The length of the CDR3 is 13 residues. This chain's CDR3 is CASSLSRDYGYTF. The CDR3 region has the DNA TGTGCCAGCAGCTTATCCAGGGACTATGGCTACACCTTC.

This clonotype showed up many times. The chain combines TRBV28 with TRBJ2-1; 8 bases fit TRBD1. Germline V gives CDR1 MDHEN, CDR2 SYDVKM. V shed 5 bases and J 8 bases; nucleotides not matched to a gene: 14. There are 16 residues in the CDR3. The CDR3 protein is CASSNRQGRFLHEQFF. The CDR3 DNA sequence: TGTGCCAGCAGTAACCGACAGGGGAGGTTTTTGCATGAGCAGTTCTTC. Full variable domain (rest looked up from reference TRBV28 and TRBJ2-1): DVKVTQSSRYLVKRTGEKVFLECVQDMDHENMFWYRQDPGLGLRLIYFSYDVKMKEKGDIPEGYSVSREKKERFSLILESASTNQTSMYLCASSNRQGRFLHEQFFGPGTRLTVL.

This clonotype came up many times. J is TRBJ2-7 and V is TRBV18; no clear D gene. Between the trimmed V and J ends, which lost 2 bases and 6 bases, there was a span of 11 bases. The CDR3 loop spans 13 amino acids. Germline loops: CDR1 KGHSH, CDR2 LQKENI. CDR3 nucleotide sequence: TGTGCCAGCTCACCAGGGAACCGTCGCGAGCAGTACTTC. It encodes CASSPGNRREQYF.

This clonotype was detected ten times or more. The rearrangement links TRBV11-2 to TRBJ1-1; D is undetermined. The CDR3 is 15 residues long. V shed 0 bases and J shed 1 base, with 9 bases lying between them. In germline, CDR1 is SGHAT, CDR2 FQNNGV. CDR3 region: CASSLDATANTEAFF. In DNA, the CDR3 is TGTGCCAGCAGCTTAGATGCAACGGCGAACACTGAAGCTTTCTTT.

As for this clonotype: The junction and the germline gene differ at one end; a read error may be behind it. This sequence joins TRBV5-6 and TRBJ2-5; TRBD1 aligns across 10 bases. The CDR3 covers 12 residues. CDR1 SGHDT and CDR2 YYEEEE come from the germline V gene. CDR3: CASSFGSGQGDF. The CDR3 nucleotides read TGTGCCAGCAGCTTCGGATCCGGACAGGGGGACTTC.

In its sample, this clonotype was seen once. This chain uses TRBV27 with TRBJ1-5; D is possibly TRBD1 (6 bases). This CDR3 comprises 15 residues. In germline, CDR1 is MNHEY, CDR2 SMNVEV (reference sequence). Between the trimmed V and J ends, which lost 7 bases and 7 bases, there was a span of 20 bases. DNA of the CDR3: TGTGCCAGCACCCCAGCGGGGGGCGGAGGGCAGCCCCAGCATTTT. It specifies CASTPAGGGGQPQHF.

In its sample, this clonotype was seen a few times. This may be a read error: a much more frequent sequence differs by one nucleotide. The J gene is TRBJ2-7, the V gene TRBV11-2, with TRBD2 identical over 16 bases. V was pared by 8 bases and J by 7 bases, with 11 bases of the junction left unmatched. The CDR3 length is 16 residues. Germline assignment: CDR1 SGHAT and CDR2 FQNNGV. The CDR3 is CASGPRGLAGGKEQYF. The DNA of the CDR3 is TGTGCCAGCGGCCCCAGGGGACTAGCGGGAGGGAAGGAGCAGTACTTC.

This CDR3 reads CASSRDFASTDTQYF. For the CDR3, the DNA is TGTGCCAGCAGCCGGGACTTCGCTAGCACAGATACGCAGTATTTT. The gene calls are TRBV27 and TRBJ2-3; maybe TRBD2 (6 bases). CDR1 is MNHEY, CDR2 SMNVEV, per germline (reference sequence). Deletions cut 6 bases from V and 0 bases from J, with 13 bases between. The CDR3 has 15 amino acids.

This clonotype appeared a few times. The V call is TRBV5-1, the J call TRBJ2-3, with no clear D. The CDR3 contains 13 residues. V shed 5 bases and J shed 0 bases, with 7 bases lying between them. In germline, CDR1 is SGHRS, CDR2 YFSETQ. The CDR3 loop reads CASSKTSTDTQYF. The DNA of the CDR3 is TGCGCCAGCAGTAAGACTAGCACAGATACGCAGTATTTT.

V and J are TRBV30 and TRBJ2-7; no clear D. CDR1 is GTSNPN, CDR2 SVGIG, per germline (reference sequence). The CDR3 length is 9 residues. The V and J ends lost 4 bases and 4 bases respectively, with 2 bases between them. As DNA, the CDR3 is TGTGCCTGGACTTACGAGCAGTACTTC. Protein: CAWTYEQYF.

The chain has TRBV7-9 and TRBJ1-2; TRBD1 aligns across 7 bases. With V trimmed by 4 bases and J by 4 bases, 3 bases remained unmatched. Germline CDR1 and CDR2: SEHNR and FQNEAQ (reference sequence). The CDR3 length is 13 residues. CDR3 sequence: CASSYRGPYGYTF. CDR3 sequence (DNA): TGTGCCAGCAGCTACAGGGGTCCCTATGGCTACACCTTC.

This clonotype has a handful of counts. For the CDR3, the DNA is TGTGCCAGCAGCTTAGGGGATAGCGCGACGATCTCCTACGAGCAGTACTTC. Its protein product is CASSLGDSATISYEQYF. The chain employs TRBV7-9 and TRBJ2-7; D is possibly TRBD2 (5 bases). CDR1 is SEHNR, CDR2 FQNEAQ, per germline (reference sequence). V lost 1 base and J 0 bases, leaving 16 bases between the germline ends. The CDR3 sequence is 17 residues long.

The rearrangement uses TRBV25-1 and TRBJ2-7; 7 positions match TRBD2. Germline trimming cut 9 bases from V and 3 bases from J; bases unmatched to any gene: 5. This CDR3 contains 12 residues. In germline, CDR1 is MGHDK, CDR2 SYGVNS. CDR3 DNA sequence: TGTGCCAGGGGGGGGTGCCGCTACGAGCAGTACTTC. The encoded protein is CARGGCRYEQYF.

This clonotype was observed a handful of times. The chain has TRBV29-1 and TRBJ1-6; D perhaps matches TRBD1 (5 bases). Germline CDR1 is SQVTM and CDR2 is ANQGSEA. This CDR3 region has 14 residues. Trimming left V 1 base short and J 10 bases short, with 14 bases between. In DNA, the CDR3 is TGCAGCGTTGAAGGGCAGGGAGAAGTGTCACCCCTCCACTTT. Residues: CSVEGQGEVSPLHF. The whole variable domain, filled in from reference TRBV29-1 and TRBJ1-6, reads SAVISQKPSRDICQRGTSLTIQCQVDSQVTMMFWYRQQPGQSLTLIATANQGSEATYESGFVIDKFPISRPNLTFSTLTVSNMSPEDSSIYLCSVEGQGEVSPLHFGNGTRLTVT.